Presented here are 30 T cell receptor beta chains from one specimen sequenced in a study of T cell changes during pregnancy in multiple sclerosis (dated by TCRdb to the late 2010s). The library was built by means of the immunoSEQ multiplex PCR assay. TCRdb retrieved this table from immuneACCESS and kept in-frame rearrangements only. Not all clones are present; in checked studies, unresolved V genes account for under half, and no reason is known for the remainder. Counted in this sample were 66,000 or so clones; 91% of them appeared once. The top ten constitute approximately 5.3% of the sample. The sequenced sample was CD8+ T cells from peripheral blood mononuclear cells, obtained before pregnancy. These receptors were taken from a female donor with multiple sclerosis, enrolled in a pregnancy study.

CDR3 sequence: CASSQDLEVGRGVGDQPQHF. For the CDR3, the DNA is TGCGCCAGCAGCCAAGATTTAGAGGTTGGCAGGGGTGTTGGGGATCAGCCCCAGCATTTT. This sequence joins TRBV4-1 and TRBJ1-5; D may be TRBD1 (6 bases). CDR1 is MGHRA, CDR2 YSYEKL, per germline. Trimming removed 0 bases from V and 5 bases from J, with 26 bases in between. This CDR3 is built from 20 residues.

The chain employs TRBV5-4 and TRBJ2-7; TRBD2 matches 9 bases. The CDR3 length is 15 residues. Unmatched junction bases numbered 3, after V lost 0 bases and J lost 2 bases. Germline CDR1 SGHNT, CDR2 YYREEE (reference sequence). CDR3 DNA sequence: TGTGCCAGCAGCTTGGGGCTAGCGGGGACCTACGAGCAGTACTTC. Translated: CASSLGLAGTYEQYF.

The chain is built from TRBV4-1 and TRBJ2-3, with 9 bases identical to TRBD2. The V and J ends lost 0 bases and 0 bases, in that order; junction bases with no gene match: 4. The germline V gene has CDR1 MGHRA and CDR2 YSYEKL. The CDR3 runs 17 residues. The CDR3 loop is CASSQDWLAGSTDTQYF. CDR3 in DNA: TGCGCCAGCAGCCAAGATTGGCTAGCGGGGAGCACAGATACGCAGTATTTT.

The J gene is TRBJ2-5, the V gene TRBV13, with D possibly TRBD2 on 5 matching bases. V lost 2 bases and J lost 5, with 9 bases in between. CDR3 length: 13 amino acids. Germline CDR1 PRHDT, CDR2 FYEKMQ (reference sequence). CDR3 residues: CASSLNGEETQYF. The CDR3 bases are TGTGCCAGCAGCTTAAACGGGGAGGAGACCCAGTACTTC. Together with reference TRBV13 and TRBJ2-5, the CDR3 gives the full variable domain: AAGVIQSPRHLIKEKRETATLKCYPIPRHDTVYWYQQGPGQDPQFLISFYEKMQSDKGSIPDRFSAQQFSDYHSELNMSSLELGDSALYFCASSLNGEETQYFGPGTRLLVL.

The chain is built from TRBV27 and TRBJ1-2; D gene unclear. V lost 6 bases to trimming and J lost 3 bases, with 14 bases between them. Germline-derived CDR1 and CDR2 are MNHEY and SMNVEV (reference sequence). There are 14 residues in the CDR3. CDR3: CASRAIHADYGYTF. CDR3 nucleotides: TGTGCCAGCAGAGCCATTCATGCTGACTATGGCTACACCTTC.

The rearrangement uses TRBV6-1 and TRBJ1-1; 8 bases fit TRBD1. CDR1 and CDR2 from the germline V gene are MNHNS and SASEGT. V lost 6 bases to trimming and J lost 6 bases; unmatched junction nucleotides: 3. This CDR3 region has 12 residues. As DNA, the CDR3 is TGTGCCAGCAGAGTACAGGGGGCTGAAGCTTTCTTT. Amino acid sequence: CASRVQGAEAFF.

The CDR3 reads CAAYSTGLAGSANTGELFF. CDR3 in DNA: TGTGCCGCGTACTCCACCGGACTAGCGGGTTCCGCGAACACCGGGGAGCTGTTTTTT. The chain couples TRBV10-3 to TRBJ2-2; 11 bases are a match to TRBD2. The CDR3 has 19 residues. Germline V lookup: CDR1 ENHRY, CDR2 SYGVKD. The trim removed 11 bases at V and 0 bases at J, leaving 17 bases unmatched.

This chain connects TRBV9 to TRBJ2-2; maybe TRBD2 (5 bases). CDR1 and CDR2 from the germline V gene are SGDLS and YYNGEE. The CDR3 has 13 amino acids. V was cut by 5 bases and J by 3 bases, with 8 bases left in between. This CDR3 is CASRGDDTGELFF. CDR3 nucleotide sequence: TGTGCCAGCAGGGGAGATGACACCGGGGAGCTGTTTTTT.

The chain combines TRBV10-3 with TRBJ1-2, with TRBD1 matching 8 bases. The ends lost 3 bases at V and 4 bases at J; junction bases unmatched: 13. From germline, CDR1 is ENHRY and CDR2 SYGVKD. This CDR3 contains 17 residues. This CDR3 reads CAISDSWTGRVGYGYTF. The DNA for the CDR3 is TGTGCCATCAGTGATTCCTGGACAGGGCGTGTAGGCTATGGCTACACCTTC.

This clone has just one count. The chain employs TRBV28 and TRBJ1-6, with D possibly TRBD1 on 5 matching bases. CDR3 size: 14 residues. Trimming cost V 7 bases and J 9 bases, with 16 bases left between them. Germline CDR1 and CDR2: MDHEN and SYDVKM. CDR3 protein: CASNLLSTGSPLHF. The CDR3 region has the DNA TGTGCCAGCAACCTACTCAGCACAGGTTCACCCCTCCACTTT.

The chain is built from TRBV27 and TRBJ1-5; TRBD1 agrees at 7 bases. Germline lookup yields CDR1 MNHEY and CDR2 SMNVEV (reference sequence). Germline trimming cut 8 bases from V and 5 bases from J; bases unmatched to any gene: 15. This CDR3 comprises 16 residues. For the CDR3, the DNA is TGTGCCAGCCCGGGGCGACTGACAGGGAAAGATCAGCCCCAGCATTTT. Amino acids: CASPGRLTGKDQPQHF.

This chain uses TRBV9 with TRBJ1-2, with 11 bases matching TRBD1. This CDR3 has 16 residues. The ends lost 4 bases at V and 6 bases at J; junction bases unmatched: 11. The germline V gene encodes CDR1 SGDLS and CDR2 YYNGEE. CDR3 region: CASSPDAGTGGNGYTF. The CDR3 DNA reads TGTGCCAGCAGCCCAGACGCCGGGACAGGGGGAAATGGCTACACCTTC.

V and J are TRBV11-2 and TRBJ2-4, with D possibly being TRBD2 (5 bases). Trimming left V 0 bases short and J 8 bases short, with 11 bases between. The germline CDR1 and CDR2 sequences are SGHAT and FQNNGV. CDR3 size: 14 residues. This CDR3 reads CASSLDRNGDIQYF. The CDR3 coding sequence is TGTGCCAGCAGCTTAGATCGCAACGGGGACATTCAGTACTTC.

The V call is TRBV6-5, the J call TRBJ1-2; 9 bases match TRBD1. The CDR3 length is 15 residues. V lost 6 bases, J lost 5 bases, and 10 bases stayed unmatched. Germline CDR1 is MNHEY and CDR2 is SVGAGI. The CDR3 region is CASRPEQGAGYGYTF. The CDR3 coding sequence is TGTGCCAGCAGACCAGAACAGGGGGCGGGATATGGCTACACCTTC.

This clone came up once. The rearrangement links TRBV15 to TRBJ2-7; 11 positions match TRBD2. The germline CDR1 and CDR2 sequences are LNHNV and YYDKDF (reference sequence). CDR3 length: 13 residues. J was trimmed by 1 base and V by 8 bases; bases with no gene match: 1. The CDR3 loop reads CATGTSGSYEQYF. The CDR3 bases are TGTGCCACCGGGACTAGCGGATCCTACGAGCAGTACTTC.

The CDR3 spells CASSPVAYEQYF. The CDR3 DNA reads TGTGCCAGCAGCCCAGTTGCCTACGAGCAGTACTTC. The rearrangement joins TRBV11-2 to TRBJ2-7; D not certain. Germline V gene lookup returns CDR1 SGHAT and CDR2 FQNNGV. Between the trimmed V and J ends, which lost 5 bases and 2 bases, there was a span of 7 bases. The CDR3 consists of 12 residues. Drawing the rest from reference TRBV11-2 and TRBJ2-7, the complete variable domain is EAGVAQSPRYKIIEKRQSVAFWCNPISGHATLYWYQQILGQGPKLLIQFQNNGVVDDSQLPKDRFSAERLKGVDSTLKIQPAKLEDSAVYLCASSPVAYEQYFGPGTRLTVT.

V gene TRBV4-1 combines with J gene TRBJ2-1; 9 bases match TRBD1. V dropped 2 bases and J dropped 3; count of bases not matched to a gene: 5. From germline, CDR1 is MGHRA and CDR2 YSYEKL. This CDR3 has 16 residues. The CDR3 spells CASSQRTGGLYNEQFF. In DNA form, the CDR3 reads TGCGCCAGCAGCCAACGTACAGGGGGCCTCTACAATGAGCAGTTCTTC.

V gene TRBV4-2 combines with J gene TRBJ2-2; perhaps TRBD2 as D (5 bases). The CDR3 consists of 13 residues. CDR1 and CDR2 from the germline V gene are LGHNA and YNFKEQ. The V gene lost 1 base and the J gene lost 6 bases, with 6 bases spanning the gap. CDR3: CASSQGSAGELFF. The CDR3 DNA sequence: TGTGCCAGCAGCCAAGGTAGCGCCGGGGAGCTGTTTTTT.

The chain couples TRBV6-6 to TRBJ2-3, with D possibly TRBD2 on 6 matching bases. V gave up 8 bases and J gave up 0 bases, with 12 bases separating them. The CDR3 runs to 14 residues. Germline-derived CDR1 and CDR2 are MNHNY and SVGAGI (reference sequence). The CDR3 bases are TGTGCCAGCCTCAGCGGGCCGAGCACAGATACGCAGTATTTT. Translating gives CASLSGPSTDTQYF.

The rearrangement joins TRBV27 to TRBJ2-7, with TRBD1 as a possible D gene (5 bases). Germline values: CDR1 MNHEY, CDR2 SMNVEV (reference sequence). This CDR3 region has 12 residues. V shed 8 bases and J shed 4 bases, with 12 bases lying between them. CDR3 protein: CASSGPSYEQYF. The CDR3 nucleotides are TGTGCCAGCTCAGGGCCTTCATACGAGCAGTACTTC.

V and J are TRBV6-5 and TRBJ2-1; D ambiguous. The CDR3 is 14 residues long. CDR1 MNHEY and CDR2 SVGAGI come from the germline V gene. V was shortened by 0 bases and J by 7 bases, with 10 bases between the two germline ends. The DNA for the CDR3 is TGTGCCAGCAGTTACTCAGCGCCGGAAAATGAGCAGTTCTTC. Encoded protein: CASSYSAPENEQFF.

The V gene is TRBV7-6, the J gene TRBJ2-7, with 9 bases aligning to TRBD2. This CDR3 has 13 amino acids. Germline CDR1 is SGHVS and CDR2 is FNYEAQ. Trimming at V came to 5 bases and at J to 2 bases, leaving 1 base not matched to a gene. CDR3 DNA: TGTGCCAGCAGCGCGGGGGGGCCCTACGAGCAGTACTTC. Its protein product is CASSAGGPYEQYF.

The rearrangement joins TRBV4-1 to TRBJ2-7, with 7 nucleotides matching TRBD1. The CDR3 has 17 residues. The V gene end was trimmed by 1 base and the J gene end by 0 bases; junction bases not matched to a gene: 9. Germline V gene lookup returns CDR1 MGHRA and CDR2 YSYEKL. Here the CDR3 reads CASSQAPSTGSSYEQYF. As DNA, the CDR3 is TGCGCCAGCAGCCAAGCCCCTTCGACAGGGAGCTCCTACGAGCAGTACTTC.

This clone was picked up one time. The chain recombines TRBV29-1 with TRBJ2-1; 9 bases agree with TRBD1. This CDR3 has 15 residues. Germline V lookup: CDR1 SQVTM, CDR2 ANQGSEA. V was pared by 1 base and J by 4 bases, with 5 bases of the junction left unmatched. CDR3 loop: CSVEVGGQGYNEQFF. CDR3 nucleotide sequence: TGCAGCGTTGAAGTCGGGGGACAGGGATACAATGAGCAGTTCTTC.

The J gene is TRBJ1-5, the V gene TRBV7-3; D remains unclear. Trimming shortened V by 2 bases and J by 5 bases, and 16 bases separated the two germline ends. Germline V gene data show CDR1 as SGHTA and CDR2 as FQGTGA. The CDR3 length is 16 residues. CDR3 protein: CASSLRVQSFYQPQHF. The CDR3 nucleotides are TGTGCCAGCAGCTTACGGGTCCAATCGTTCTATCAGCCCCAGCATTTT.

The V and J genes are TRBV7-3 and TRBJ2-1; D is unresolved. Trimming stripped 4 bases from V and 5 bases from J, with 18 bases between. The length of the CDR3 is 16 residues. CDR1 and CDR2 from the germline V gene are SGHTA and FQGTGA. The CDR3 DNA reads TGTGCCAGCAGCTCCTCAAGCGACCGGATCGACAATGAGCAGTTCTTC. It encodes CASSSSSDRIDNEQFF.

The V gene is TRBV9, the J gene TRBJ1-6; tentative D call: TRBD1 (5 bases). The germline V and J ends were trimmed by 4 bases and 14 bases, with 16 bases remaining between them. Looked up from germline, CDR1 is SGDLS and CDR2 is YYNGEE. The CDR3 spans 13 residues. This chain's CDR3 is CASSTTTEFTLHF. The CDR3, as DNA: TGTGCCAGCAGCACCACGACAGAATTCACCCTCCACTTT.

The gene calls are TRBV15 and TRBJ2-1, with D hard to call. Trimming removed 3 bases from V and 5 bases from J, with 11 bases in between. Germline V gives CDR1 LNHNV, CDR2 YYDKDF (reference sequence). The length of the CDR3 is 14 residues. CDR3 nucleotide sequence: TGTGCCACCAGCAGTCGTAGACTCAACAATGAGCAGTTCTTC. Encoded protein: CATSSRRLNNEQFF.

This chain uses TRBV6-5 with TRBJ1-1; D is possibly TRBD1 (5 bases). This CDR3 has 15 residues. The V gene's germline CDR1 is MNHEY and CDR2 SVGAGI. Between the trimmed V and J ends, which lost 0 bases and 4 bases, there was a span of 12 bases. The CDR3 DNA reads TGTGCCAGCAGTTACTCGACGGGGGAGACCACTGAAGCTTTCTTT. Translated: CASSYSTGETTEAFF.

The chain employs TRBV14 and TRBJ2-3; D perhaps matches TRBD2 (6 bases). Germline V gene sequence: CDR1 SGHDN, CDR2 FVKESK. The CDR3 is 18 amino acids. The V end lost 2 bases, the J end lost 3 bases, and 21 bases lay between the germline ends. This CDR3 reads CASSQNTYRLESTDTQYF. CDR3 bases: TGTGCCAGCAGCCAAAACACCTATCGACTAGAGTCAACAGATACGCAGTATTTT.